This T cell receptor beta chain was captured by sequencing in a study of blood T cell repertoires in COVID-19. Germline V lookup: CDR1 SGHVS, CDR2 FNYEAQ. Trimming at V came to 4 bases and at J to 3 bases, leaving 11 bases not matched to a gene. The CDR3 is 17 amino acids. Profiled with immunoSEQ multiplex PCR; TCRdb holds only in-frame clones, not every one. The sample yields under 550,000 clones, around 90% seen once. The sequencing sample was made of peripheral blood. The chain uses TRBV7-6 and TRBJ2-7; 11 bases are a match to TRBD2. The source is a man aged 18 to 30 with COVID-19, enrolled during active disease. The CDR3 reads CASSSFPSGTSGYEQYF. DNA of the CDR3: TGTGCCAGCAGCTCATTTCCTTCCGGGACTAGCGGCTACGAGCAGTACTTC.